This TCR beta chain was profiled in a study of control samples from healthy donors and cancer patients. This clone has only a few counts. V gave up 5 bases and J gave up 8 bases; unmatched junction bases: 13. Germline CDR1 is LGHNA and CDR2 is YNFKEQ. The CDR3 is 17 residues long. Generated by immunoSEQ multiplex PCR, the TCRdb table keeps only in-frame clones and is missing some. The sample consists of around 50,000 clones, just over 85% of them appearing once. The chain links TRBV4-2 to TRBJ1-6; 9 bases are shared with TRBD1. What was sequenced was PBMCs. This receptor was obtained from a woman between 45 and 65 years old with lung cancer. The CDR3 protein is CASSNSEVGDRDSPLHF. The CDR3 DNA reads as TGTGCCAGCAGCAACTCCGAAGTGGGGGACAGGGATTCACCCCTCCACTTT.